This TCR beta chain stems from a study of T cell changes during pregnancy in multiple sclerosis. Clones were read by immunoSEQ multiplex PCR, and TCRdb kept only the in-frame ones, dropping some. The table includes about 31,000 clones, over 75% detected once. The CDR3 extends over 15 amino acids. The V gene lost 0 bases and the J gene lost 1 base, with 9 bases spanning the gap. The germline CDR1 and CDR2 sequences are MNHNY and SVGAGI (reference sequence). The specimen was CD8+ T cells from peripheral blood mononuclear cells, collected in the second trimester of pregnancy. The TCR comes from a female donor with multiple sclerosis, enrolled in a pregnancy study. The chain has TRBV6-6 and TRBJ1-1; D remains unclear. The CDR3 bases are TGTGCCAGCAGTTACTCGTTACAGAGGAACACTGAAGCTTTCTTT. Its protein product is CASSYSLQRNTEAFF.